The subject of this entry is one T cell receptor beta chain. The data were produced by immunoSEQ multiplex PCR, yet TCRdb's version contains in-frame clones alone and is incomplete. In the table there are over 100,000 clones, more than 85% of which are singletons. From germline, CDR1 is KGHSH and CDR2 LQKENI. V lost 6 bases to trimming and J lost 9 bases; unmatched junction nucleotides: 12. The CDR3 has 17 amino acids. This entry belongs to a study of blood T cell repertoires in COVID-19. Across the study: Samples of COVID-19 (acute and convalescent) were obtained from the United States, Italy and Spain. Nucleic acid was either cDNA or gDNA, and it came from T cells, B-cell-depleted T cells, or PBMCs.

The TCR comes from a human donor in a cohort sampled during active COVID-19. Specimen: peripheral blood. V gene TRBV18 combines with J gene TRBJ2-1; 15 nucleotides match TRBD2. The chain's CDR3 is CASSLMAGLAGGLEQFF. The CDR3 DNA follows: TGTGCCAGCTCCCTTATGGCCGGACTAGCGGGGGGGCTTGAGCAGTTCTTC. The entire variable domain, with the rest obtained from reference TRBV18 and TRBJ2-1, is as follows: NAGVMQNPRHLVRRRGQEARLRCSPMKGHSHVYWYRQLPEEGLKFMVYLQKENIIDESGMPKERFSAEFPKEGPSILRIQQVVRGDSAAYFCASSLMAGLAGGLEQFFGPGTRLTVL.